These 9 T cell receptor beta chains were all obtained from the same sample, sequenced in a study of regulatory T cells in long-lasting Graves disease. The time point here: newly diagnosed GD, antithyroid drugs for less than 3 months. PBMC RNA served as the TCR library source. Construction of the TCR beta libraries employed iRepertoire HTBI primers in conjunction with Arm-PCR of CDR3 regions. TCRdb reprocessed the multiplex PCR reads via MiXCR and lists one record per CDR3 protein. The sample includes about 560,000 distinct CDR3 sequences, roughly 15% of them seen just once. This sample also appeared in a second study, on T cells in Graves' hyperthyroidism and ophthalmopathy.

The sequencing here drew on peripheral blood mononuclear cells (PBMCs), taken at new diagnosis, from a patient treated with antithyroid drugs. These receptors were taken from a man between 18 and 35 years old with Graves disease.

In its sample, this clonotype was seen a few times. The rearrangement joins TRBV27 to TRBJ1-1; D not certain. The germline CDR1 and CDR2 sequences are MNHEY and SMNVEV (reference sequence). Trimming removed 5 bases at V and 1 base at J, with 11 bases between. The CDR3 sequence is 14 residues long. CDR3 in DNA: TGTGCCAGCAGTCGGACCCACGAGAACACTGAAGCTTTCTTT. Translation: CASSRTHENTEAFF.

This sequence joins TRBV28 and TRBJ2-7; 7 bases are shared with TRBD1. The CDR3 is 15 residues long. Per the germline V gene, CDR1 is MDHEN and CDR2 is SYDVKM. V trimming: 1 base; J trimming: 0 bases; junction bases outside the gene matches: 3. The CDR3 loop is CASSLSRDSSYEQYF. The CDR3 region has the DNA TGTGCCAGCAGTTTATCGAGGGACAGCTCCTACGAGCAGTACTTC.

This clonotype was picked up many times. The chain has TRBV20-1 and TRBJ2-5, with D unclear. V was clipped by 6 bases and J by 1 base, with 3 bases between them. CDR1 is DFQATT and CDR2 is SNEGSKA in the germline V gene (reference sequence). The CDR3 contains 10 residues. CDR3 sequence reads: CSASQETQYF. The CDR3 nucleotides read TGCAGTGCCAGCCAAGAGACCCAGTACTTC.

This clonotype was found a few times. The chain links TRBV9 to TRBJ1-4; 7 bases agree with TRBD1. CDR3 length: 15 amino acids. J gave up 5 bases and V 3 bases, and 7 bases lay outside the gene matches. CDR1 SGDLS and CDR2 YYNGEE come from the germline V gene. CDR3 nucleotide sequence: TGTGCCAGCAGCGGCCTTGGGACAGCAAATGAAAAACTGTTTTTT. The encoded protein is CASSGLGTANEKLFF.

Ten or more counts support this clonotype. The CDR3 DNA reads TGTGCCTGGGGGGTGGGGGGGAGCTCCTACGAGCAGTACTTC. This encodes CAWGVGGSSYEQYF. V is TRBV30 and J is TRBJ2-7; 7 bases are a match to TRBD2. The junction had 7 bases not matched to a gene; V was cut back by 5 bases and J by 0 bases. Germline V gene lookup returns CDR1 GTSNPN and CDR2 SVGIG (reference sequence). The CDR3 runs 14 residues. Full variable domain (missing parts from reference TRBV30 and TRBJ2-7): SQTIHQWPATLVQPVGSPLSLECTVEGTSNPNLYWYRQAAGRGLQLLFYSVGIGQISSEVPQNLSASRPQDRQFILSSKKLLLSDSGFYLCAWGVGGSSYEQYFGPGTRLTVT.

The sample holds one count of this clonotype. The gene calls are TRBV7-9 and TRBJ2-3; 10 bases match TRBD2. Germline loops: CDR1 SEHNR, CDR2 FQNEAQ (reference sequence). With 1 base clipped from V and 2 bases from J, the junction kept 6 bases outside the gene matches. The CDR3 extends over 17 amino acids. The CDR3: CASSLGPAGGPTDTQYF. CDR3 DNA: TGTGCCAGCAGCTTAGGTCCAGCGGGAGGGCCCACAGATACGCAGTATTTT.

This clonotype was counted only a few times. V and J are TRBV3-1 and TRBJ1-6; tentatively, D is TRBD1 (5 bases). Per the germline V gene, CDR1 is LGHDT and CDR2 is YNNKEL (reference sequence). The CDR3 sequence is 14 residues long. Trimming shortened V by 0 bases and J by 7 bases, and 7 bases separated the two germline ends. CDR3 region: CASSQDRANSPLHF. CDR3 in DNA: TGTGCCAGCAGCCAAGACAGGGCAAATTCACCCCTCCACTTT. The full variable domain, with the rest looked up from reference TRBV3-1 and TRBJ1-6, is DTAVSQTPKYLVTQMGNDKSIKCEQNLGHDTMYWYKQDSKKFLKIMFSYNNKELIINETVPNRFSPKSPDKAHLNLHINSLELGDSAVYFCASSQDRANSPLHFGNGTRLTVT.

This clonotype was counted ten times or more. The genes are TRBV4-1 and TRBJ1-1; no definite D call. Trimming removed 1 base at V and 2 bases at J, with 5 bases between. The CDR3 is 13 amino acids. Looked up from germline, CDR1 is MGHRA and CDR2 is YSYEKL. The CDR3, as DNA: TGCGCCAGCAGCCAAGCGCATAACACTGAAGCTTTCTTT. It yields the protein CASSQAHNTEAFF.

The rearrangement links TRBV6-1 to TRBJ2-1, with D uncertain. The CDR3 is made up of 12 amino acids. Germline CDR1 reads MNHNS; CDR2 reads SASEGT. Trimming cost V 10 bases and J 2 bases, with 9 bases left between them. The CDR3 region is CAIPLAYNEQFF. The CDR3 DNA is TGTGCCATCCCCCTCGCCTACAATGAGCAGTTCTTC.